The 21 T cell receptor beta chains below were found in one sample sequenced in a study of shared clonotypes between healthy human individuals. Measured with immunoSEQ multiplex PCR; TCRdb has only the in-frame clones, and not every one. The table records 800,000 to 950,000 clones, about 97% of them present only once. Naive CD8 populations comprised CD45RO-negative cells positively selected for CCR7, excluding terminally differentiated effector memory CD45RA+ cells. The source material was naive CD8+ T cells sorted from blood. These receptors were obtained from a man aged 25-40 years in good health.

The chain combines TRBV7-6 with TRBJ2-4; 13 bases are shared with TRBD2. Trimming at V came to 5 bases and at J to 1 base, leaving 8 bases not matched to a gene. This CDR3 spans 18 amino acids. Germline V lookup: CDR1 SGHVS, CDR2 FNYEAQ. The CDR3 bases are TGTGCCAGCAGCGACGGACTAGCGGGGGACCGGGCCAAAAACATTCAGTACTTC. This encodes CASSDGLAGDRAKNIQYF.

The chain joins TRBV10-2 to TRBJ2-5; D may correspond to TRBD1 or TRBD2 (5 bases each). The better agreement between TRBJ2-7 and the DNA end casts doubt on the J call. The CDR3 sequence is 15 residues long. Germline CDR1 and CDR2: WSHSY and SAAADI. The CDR3 region has the DNA TGCGCCAGCAGCCGCCGGGACCTCAGCTCCTACGAGCAGTACTTC. As protein: CASSRRDLSSYEQYF.

The chain is built from TRBV4-1 and TRBJ2-1; tentatively, D is TRBD2 (5 bases). This CDR3 spans 16 amino acids. CDR1 and CDR2 (germline): MGHRA, YSYEKL. V was trimmed by 1 base and J by 6 bases, leaving 16 bases between them. The CDR3 loop reads CASSQVLDGLSNEQFF. The CDR3 DNA sequence: TGCGCCAGCAGCCAAGTACTAGATGGATTGAGCAATGAGCAGTTCTTC.

The chain carries TRBV6-1 and TRBJ2-7; 7 bases are a match to TRBD2. This CDR3 has 15 amino acids. Germline V lookup: CDR1 MNHNS, CDR2 SASEGT. Trimming at V came to 3 bases and at J to 3 bases, leaving 8 bases not matched to a gene. CDR3 protein: CASSDLSGNLYEQYF. In DNA, the CDR3 is TGTGCCAGCAGTGACCTGAGCGGGAATCTCTACGAGCAGTACTTC.

This clone was counted a single time. This chain joins TRBV11-2 and TRBJ2-3; D remains ambiguous. Germline V gives CDR1 SGHAT, CDR2 FQNNGV. This CDR3 has 14 amino acids. V dropped 4 bases and J dropped 7 bases, with 15 bases sitting between them. CDR3 coding DNA: TGTGCCAGCAGCTCCCCAGCAGTAAGGAATACGCAGTATTTT. This codes for CASSSPAVRNTQYF.

Here the CDR3 DNA reads TGTGCCAGCAGCTTAGATGGAACTAATGAAAAACTGTTTTTT. It yields the protein CASSLDGTNEKLFF. The chain couples TRBV7-2 to TRBJ1-4; D unclear. Trimming stripped 1 base from V and 1 base from J, with 4 bases between. Looked up from germline, CDR1 is SGHTA and CDR2 is FQGNSA. The CDR3 sequence is 14 residues long.

This clone was found once. The CDR3 region is CASSSGPGTRDEQFF. The CDR3 DNA sequence: TGTGCCAGCAGCTCTGGCCCCGGGACCCGGGATGAGCAGTTCTTC. The rearrangement joins TRBV7-9 to TRBJ2-1, with D perhaps given as TRBD1 or TRBD2 (5 bases each). This CDR3 has 15 amino acids. CDR1 is SEHNR, CDR2 FQNEAQ, per germline (reference sequence). Trimming cost V 4 bases and J 8 bases, with 18 bases left between them.

The chain recombines TRBV27 with TRBJ1-4; no clear D gene. The germline CDR1 and CDR2 sequences are MNHEY and SMNVEV (reference sequence). V was clipped by 4 bases and J by 6 bases, with 9 bases between them. This CDR3 region has 13 residues. The CDR3 sequence: CASSSRQYEKLFF. The CDR3 DNA reads as TGTGCCAGCAGTTCCCGGCAGTATGAAAAACTGTTTTTT. The whole variable domain, remainder taken from reference TRBV27 and TRBJ1-4, is EAQVTQNPRYLITVTGKKLTVTCSQNMNHEYMSWYRQDPGLGLRQIYYSMNVEVTDKGDVPEGYKVSRKEKRNFPLILESPSPNQTSLYFCASSSRQYEKLFFGSGTQLSVL.

This chain uses TRBV7-9 with TRBJ2-1; 8 nucleotides match TRBD2. The ends lost 4 bases at V and 0 bases at J; junction bases unmatched: 5. There are 16 residues in the CDR3. The germline V gene has CDR1 SEHNR and CDR2 FQNEAQ (reference sequence). For the CDR3, the DNA is TGTGCCAGCAGCTCAAGACTAGCGACCTCCTACAATGAGCAGTTCTTC. The encoded protein is CASSSRLATSYNEQFF.

This chain connects TRBV19 to TRBJ2-3; weak D call: TRBD1 (6 bases). CDR3 length equals 16 residues. The V and J ends lost 5 bases and 10 bases respectively, with 25 bases between them. CDR1 and CDR2 (germline): LNHDA, SQIVND (reference sequence). CDR3 sequence (DNA): TGTGCCAGTAGTCCTTGGCGAAAGGGGACATCCCCCTCGCAGTATTTT. Amino acids: CASSPWRKGTSPSQYF.

The chain combines TRBV9 with TRBJ2-5; D unresolved. CDR1 SGDLS and CDR2 YYNGEE come from the germline V gene. The V and J ends lost 3 bases and 4 bases respectively, with 10 bases between them. This CDR3 has 13 amino acids. CDR3 region: CASSDGRLETQYF. The CDR3 region has the DNA TGTGCCAGCAGCGACGGCAGGCTAGAGACCCAGTACTTC.

The rearrangement joins TRBV27 to TRBJ1-1, with D possibly matching TRBD1 (5 bases). This CDR3 has 12 amino acids. V lost 8 bases to trimming and J lost 8 bases, with 15 bases between them. In germline, CDR1 is MNHEY, CDR2 SMNVEV (reference sequence). The CDR3 here is CASGRPNREAFF. DNA for the CDR3: TGTGCCAGCGGTAGACCAAACAGGGAAGCTTTCTTT.

The genes are TRBV19 and TRBJ2-3; TRBD2 matches 7 bases. The CDR3 runs to 13 residues. Per the germline V gene, CDR1 is LNHDA and CDR2 is SQIVND (reference sequence). The V segment lost 5 bases and the J segment 7 bases; nucleotides outside the gene matches: 6. This CDR3 is CASSETSPNTQYF. The DNA of the CDR3 is TGTGCCAGTAGTGAGACTAGCCCCAATACGCAGTATTTT.

This chain connects TRBV29-1 to TRBJ1-2; TRBD1 matches at 8 bases. The CDR3 is made up of 14 amino acids. Germline CDR1 SQVTM, CDR2 ANQGSEA. Germline trimming cut 6 bases from V and 4 bases from J; bases unmatched to any gene: 10. The CDR3: CSVTGTGGLYGYTF. CDR3 bases: TGCAGCGTCACCGGGACAGGTGGACTCTATGGCTACACCTTC.

V is TRBV27 and J is TRBJ1-2; D may be TRBD1 (6 bases). Germline V gene data show CDR1 as MNHEY and CDR2 as SMNVEV (reference sequence). The CDR3 has 14 amino acids. V gave up 4 bases and J gave up 5 bases, with 14 bases separating them. The CDR3 sequence is CASSYGAGDYGYTF. The CDR3 DNA reads TGTGCCAGCAGTTACGGGGCAGGGGATTATGGCTACACCTTC.

There are a few counts of this clone. V is TRBV6-5 and J is TRBJ1-1, with a tentative D call TRBD1 (6 bases). CDR1 and CDR2 (germline): MNHEY, SVGAGI. The CDR3 contains 15 residues. V lost 0 bases, J lost 0 bases, and 8 bases lay in between. The CDR3 DNA is TGTGCCAGCAGTTACTCAGCAGGGGTGAACACTGAAGCTTTCTTT. Translation gives CASSYSAGVNTEAFF.

The V call is TRBV6-5, the J call TRBJ2-7; TRBD1 agrees at 10 bases. The CDR3 runs to 15 residues. Germline CDR1 MNHEY, CDR2 SVGAGI. The V and J ends lost 5 bases and 3 bases, in that order; junction bases with no gene match: 7. The chain's CDR3 is CASSQGTGVSYEQYF. CDR3 bases: TGTGCCAGCAGTCAAGGGACAGGGGTGAGCTACGAGCAGTACTTC.

This sequence joins TRBV9 and TRBJ2-1, with 8 nucleotides matching TRBD2. CDR1 and CDR2 from the germline V gene are SGDLS and YYNGEE. CDR3 length: 11 residues. The trim removed 0 bases at V and 14 bases at J, leaving 1 base unmatched. CDR3 nucleotide sequence: TGTGCCAGCAGCGTAGGGACTAGCAAGTTCTTC. This encodes CASSVGTSKFF.

The genes are TRBV7-8 and TRBJ1-5; D gene ambiguous. With 8 bases removed from V and 3 bases from J, the gap between germline ends came to 14 bases. CDR3 size: 14 residues. CDR1 is SGHVS, CDR2 FQNEAQ, per germline. This CDR3 reads CASAPGRNNQPQHF. CDR3 nucleotide sequence: TGTGCCAGCGCGCCCGGGCGTAACAATCAGCCCCAGCATTTT.

The V and J genes are TRBV2 and TRBJ1-4; TRBD1 aligns across 9 bases. Germline V lookup: CDR1 SNHLY, CDR2 FYNNEI. J lost 3 bases, V lost 4 bases, and 3 bases had no gene match. There are 15 residues in the CDR3. The CDR3 coding sequence is TGTGCCAGCAGTGTACGGACAGGGGCTAATGAAAAACTGTTTTTT. Translating gives CASSVRTGANEKLFF.

The V gene is TRBV6-6, the J gene TRBJ1-2; TRBD1 agrees at 8 bases. After removal of 2 bases from V and 5 bases from J, the junction contained 10 bases not matched to a gene. From germline, CDR1 is MNHNY and CDR2 SVGAGI (reference sequence). The CDR3 consists of 16 residues. The CDR3 protein is CASSYIRTGGMYGYTF. In DNA, the CDR3 is TGTGCCAGCAGTTACATTCGTACAGGGGGGATGTATGGCTACACCTTC.